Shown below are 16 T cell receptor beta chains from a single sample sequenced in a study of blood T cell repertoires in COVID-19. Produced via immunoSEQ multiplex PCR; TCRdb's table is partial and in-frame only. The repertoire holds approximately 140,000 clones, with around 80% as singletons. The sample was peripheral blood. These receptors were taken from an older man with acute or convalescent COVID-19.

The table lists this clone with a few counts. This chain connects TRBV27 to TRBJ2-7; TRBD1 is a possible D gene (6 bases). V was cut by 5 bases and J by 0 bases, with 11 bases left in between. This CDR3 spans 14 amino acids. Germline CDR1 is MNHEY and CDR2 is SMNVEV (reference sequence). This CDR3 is CASSPRQASYEQYF. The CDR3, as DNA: TGTGCCAGCAGTCCGAGACAGGCCTCCTACGAGCAGTACTTC.

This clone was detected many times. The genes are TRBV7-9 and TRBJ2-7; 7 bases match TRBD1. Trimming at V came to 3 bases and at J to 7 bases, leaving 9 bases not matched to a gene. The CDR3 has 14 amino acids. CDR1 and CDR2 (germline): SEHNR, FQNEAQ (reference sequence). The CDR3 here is CASSFSTGMEEQYF. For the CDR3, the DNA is TGTGCCAGCAGCTTTTCGACAGGGATGGAAGAGCAGTACTTC.

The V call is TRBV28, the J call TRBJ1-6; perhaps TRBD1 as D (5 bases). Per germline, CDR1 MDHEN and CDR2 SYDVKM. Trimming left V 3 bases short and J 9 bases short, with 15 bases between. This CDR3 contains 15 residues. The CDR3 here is CASSFGGQLVSPLHF. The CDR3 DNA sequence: TGTGCCAGCAGTTTCGGGGGTCAATTGGTTTCACCCCTCCACTTT.

For the CDR3, the DNA is TGTGCCAGCAGCCAGGTCGGTAGCTCCTACAATGAGCAGTTCTTC. This sequence encodes CASSQVGSSYNEQFF. The genes are TRBV3-1 (or the pseudogene TRBV3-2) and TRBJ2-1; D not resolved. The CDR3 spans 15 residues. Trimming shortened V by 3 bases and J by 0 bases, and 9 bases separated the two germline ends. Germline assignment: CDR1 LGHDT and CDR2 YNNKEL (reference sequence).

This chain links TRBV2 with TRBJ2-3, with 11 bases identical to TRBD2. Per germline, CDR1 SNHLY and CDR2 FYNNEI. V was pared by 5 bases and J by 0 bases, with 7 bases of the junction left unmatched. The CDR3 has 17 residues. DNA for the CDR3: TGTGCCAGCAGTTCGAGACTAGCGGGATTGAGCACAGATACGCAGTATTTT. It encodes CASSSRLAGLSTDTQYF.

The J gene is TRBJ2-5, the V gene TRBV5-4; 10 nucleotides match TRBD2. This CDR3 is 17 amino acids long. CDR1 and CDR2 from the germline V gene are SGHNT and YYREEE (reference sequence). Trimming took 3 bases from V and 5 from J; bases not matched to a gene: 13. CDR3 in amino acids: CASSSRKELAGGETQYF. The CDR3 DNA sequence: TGTGCCAGCAGCTCCAGGAAGGAATTAGCGGGGGGCGAGACCCAGTACTTC.

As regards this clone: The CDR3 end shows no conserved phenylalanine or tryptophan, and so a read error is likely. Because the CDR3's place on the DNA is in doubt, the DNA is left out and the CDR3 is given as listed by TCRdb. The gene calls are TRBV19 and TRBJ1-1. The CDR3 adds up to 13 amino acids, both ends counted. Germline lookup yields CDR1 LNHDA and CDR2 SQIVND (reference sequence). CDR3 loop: CASRDGGRSALKI.

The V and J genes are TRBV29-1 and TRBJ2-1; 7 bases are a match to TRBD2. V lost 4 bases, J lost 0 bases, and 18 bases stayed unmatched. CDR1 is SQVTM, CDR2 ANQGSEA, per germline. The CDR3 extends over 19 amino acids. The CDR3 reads CSVGVNTGLADLSYNEQFF. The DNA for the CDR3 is TGCAGCGTTGGGGTAAATACTGGTCTAGCGGACCTCTCCTACAATGAGCAGTTCTTC.

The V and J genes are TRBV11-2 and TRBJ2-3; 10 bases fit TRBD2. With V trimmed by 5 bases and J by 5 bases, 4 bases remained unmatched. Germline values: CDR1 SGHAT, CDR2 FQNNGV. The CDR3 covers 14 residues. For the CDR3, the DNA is TGTGCCAGCAGCCCAGGGACTAGCGTAGATACGCAGTATTTT. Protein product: CASSPGTSVDTQYF.

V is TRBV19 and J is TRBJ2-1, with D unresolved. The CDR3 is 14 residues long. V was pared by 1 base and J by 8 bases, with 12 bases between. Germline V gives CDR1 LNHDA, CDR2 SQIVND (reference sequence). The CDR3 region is CASSIGQIFDEQFF. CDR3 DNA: TGTGCCAGTAGTATAGGACAAATTTTTGATGAGCAGTTCTTC.

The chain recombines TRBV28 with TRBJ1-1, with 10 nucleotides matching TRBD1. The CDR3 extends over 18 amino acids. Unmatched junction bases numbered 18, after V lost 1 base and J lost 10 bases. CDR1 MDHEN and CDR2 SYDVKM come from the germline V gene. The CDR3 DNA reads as TGTGCCAGCAGTTTATTGGTCCCTCAATTGACAGGGGGCGAGCTAGCTTTCTTT. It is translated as CASSLLVPQLTGGELAFF.

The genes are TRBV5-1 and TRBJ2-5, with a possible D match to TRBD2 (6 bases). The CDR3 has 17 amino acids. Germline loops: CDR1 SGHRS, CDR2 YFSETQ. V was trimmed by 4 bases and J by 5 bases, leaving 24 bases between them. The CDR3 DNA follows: TGCGCCAGCAGCCACAACCAGGAAGAAGCGGGTAGCGAGACCCAGTACTTC. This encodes CASSHNQEEAGSETQYF. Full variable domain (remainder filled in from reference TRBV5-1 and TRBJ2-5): KAGVTQTPRYLIKTRGQQVTLSCSPISGHRSVSWYQQTPGQGLQFLFEYFSETQRNKGNFPGRFSGRQFSNSRSEMNVSTLELGDSALYLCASSHNQEEAGSETQYFGPGTRLLVL.

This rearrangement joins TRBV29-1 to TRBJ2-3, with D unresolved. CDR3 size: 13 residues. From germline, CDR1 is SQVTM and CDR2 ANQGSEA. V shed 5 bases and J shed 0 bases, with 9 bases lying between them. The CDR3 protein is CSVLAESTDTQYF. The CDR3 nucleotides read TGCAGCGTTTTGGCGGAGAGCACAGATACGCAGTATTTT.

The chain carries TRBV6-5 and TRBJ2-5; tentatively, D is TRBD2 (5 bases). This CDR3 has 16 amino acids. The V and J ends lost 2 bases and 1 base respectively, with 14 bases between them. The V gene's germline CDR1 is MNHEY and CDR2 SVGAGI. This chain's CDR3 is CASSYDLGASQETQYF. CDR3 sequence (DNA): TGTGCCAGCAGTTACGATCTGGGAGCCTCCCAAGAGACCCAGTACTTC.

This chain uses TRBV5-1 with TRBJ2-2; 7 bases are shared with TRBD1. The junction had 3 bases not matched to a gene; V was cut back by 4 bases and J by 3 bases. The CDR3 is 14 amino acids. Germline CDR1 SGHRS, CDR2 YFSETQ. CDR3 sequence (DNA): TGCGCCAGCAGCCGGGACAGATACACCGGGGAGCTGTTTTTT. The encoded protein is CASSRDRYTGELFF.

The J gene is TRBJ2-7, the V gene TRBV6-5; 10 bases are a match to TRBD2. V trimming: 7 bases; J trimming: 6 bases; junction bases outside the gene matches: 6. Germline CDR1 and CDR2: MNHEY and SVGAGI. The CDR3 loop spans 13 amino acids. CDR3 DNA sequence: TGTGCCAGCAAGGGACTAGCGATTCCCGAGCAGTACTTC. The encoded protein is CASKGLAIPEQYF.